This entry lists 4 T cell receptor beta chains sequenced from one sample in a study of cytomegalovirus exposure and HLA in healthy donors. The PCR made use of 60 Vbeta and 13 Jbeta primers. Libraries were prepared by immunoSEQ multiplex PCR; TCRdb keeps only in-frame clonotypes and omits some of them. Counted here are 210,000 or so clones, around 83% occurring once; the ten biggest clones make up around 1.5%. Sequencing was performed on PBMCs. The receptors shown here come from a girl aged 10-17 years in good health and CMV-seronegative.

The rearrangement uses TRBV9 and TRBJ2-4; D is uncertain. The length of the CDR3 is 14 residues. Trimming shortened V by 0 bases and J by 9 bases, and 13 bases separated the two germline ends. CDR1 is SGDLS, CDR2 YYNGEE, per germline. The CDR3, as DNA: TGTGCCAGCAGCGTAGGGGCCGCGCTGAGCATTCAGTACTTC. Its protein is CASSVGAALSIQYF. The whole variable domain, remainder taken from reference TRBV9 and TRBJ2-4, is DSGVTQTPKHLITATGQRVTLRCSPRSGDLSVYWYQQSLDQGLQFLIQYYNGEERAKGNILERFSAQQFPDLHSELNLSSLELGDSALYFCASSVGAALSIQYFGAGTRLSVL.

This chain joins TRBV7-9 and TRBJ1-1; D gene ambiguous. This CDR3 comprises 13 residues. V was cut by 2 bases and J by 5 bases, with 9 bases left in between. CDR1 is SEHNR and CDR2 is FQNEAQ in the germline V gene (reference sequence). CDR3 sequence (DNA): TGTGCCAGCAGCTTAATGGAGAGAACTGAAGCTTTCTTT. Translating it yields CASSLMERTEAFF.

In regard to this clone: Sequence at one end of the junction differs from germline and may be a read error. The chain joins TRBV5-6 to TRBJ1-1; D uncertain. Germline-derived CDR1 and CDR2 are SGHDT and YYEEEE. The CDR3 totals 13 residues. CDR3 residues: CASRGRGNSEAFF. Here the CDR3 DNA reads TGTGCCAGCCGAGGACGGGGAAACAGTGAAGCTTTCTTT. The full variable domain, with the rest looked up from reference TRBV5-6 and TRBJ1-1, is DAGVTQSPTHLIKTRGQQVTLRCSPKSGHDTVSWYQQALGQGPQFIFQYYEEEERQRGNFPDRFSGHQFPNYSSELNVNALLLGDSALYLCASRGRGNSEAFFGQGTRLTVV.

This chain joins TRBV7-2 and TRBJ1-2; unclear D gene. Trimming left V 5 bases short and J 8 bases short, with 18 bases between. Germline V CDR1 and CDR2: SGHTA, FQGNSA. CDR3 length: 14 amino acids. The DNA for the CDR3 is TGTGCCAGCAGCCCCTTCTCGCGGGTAAGCGGCTACACCTTC. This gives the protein CASSPFSRVSGYTF.